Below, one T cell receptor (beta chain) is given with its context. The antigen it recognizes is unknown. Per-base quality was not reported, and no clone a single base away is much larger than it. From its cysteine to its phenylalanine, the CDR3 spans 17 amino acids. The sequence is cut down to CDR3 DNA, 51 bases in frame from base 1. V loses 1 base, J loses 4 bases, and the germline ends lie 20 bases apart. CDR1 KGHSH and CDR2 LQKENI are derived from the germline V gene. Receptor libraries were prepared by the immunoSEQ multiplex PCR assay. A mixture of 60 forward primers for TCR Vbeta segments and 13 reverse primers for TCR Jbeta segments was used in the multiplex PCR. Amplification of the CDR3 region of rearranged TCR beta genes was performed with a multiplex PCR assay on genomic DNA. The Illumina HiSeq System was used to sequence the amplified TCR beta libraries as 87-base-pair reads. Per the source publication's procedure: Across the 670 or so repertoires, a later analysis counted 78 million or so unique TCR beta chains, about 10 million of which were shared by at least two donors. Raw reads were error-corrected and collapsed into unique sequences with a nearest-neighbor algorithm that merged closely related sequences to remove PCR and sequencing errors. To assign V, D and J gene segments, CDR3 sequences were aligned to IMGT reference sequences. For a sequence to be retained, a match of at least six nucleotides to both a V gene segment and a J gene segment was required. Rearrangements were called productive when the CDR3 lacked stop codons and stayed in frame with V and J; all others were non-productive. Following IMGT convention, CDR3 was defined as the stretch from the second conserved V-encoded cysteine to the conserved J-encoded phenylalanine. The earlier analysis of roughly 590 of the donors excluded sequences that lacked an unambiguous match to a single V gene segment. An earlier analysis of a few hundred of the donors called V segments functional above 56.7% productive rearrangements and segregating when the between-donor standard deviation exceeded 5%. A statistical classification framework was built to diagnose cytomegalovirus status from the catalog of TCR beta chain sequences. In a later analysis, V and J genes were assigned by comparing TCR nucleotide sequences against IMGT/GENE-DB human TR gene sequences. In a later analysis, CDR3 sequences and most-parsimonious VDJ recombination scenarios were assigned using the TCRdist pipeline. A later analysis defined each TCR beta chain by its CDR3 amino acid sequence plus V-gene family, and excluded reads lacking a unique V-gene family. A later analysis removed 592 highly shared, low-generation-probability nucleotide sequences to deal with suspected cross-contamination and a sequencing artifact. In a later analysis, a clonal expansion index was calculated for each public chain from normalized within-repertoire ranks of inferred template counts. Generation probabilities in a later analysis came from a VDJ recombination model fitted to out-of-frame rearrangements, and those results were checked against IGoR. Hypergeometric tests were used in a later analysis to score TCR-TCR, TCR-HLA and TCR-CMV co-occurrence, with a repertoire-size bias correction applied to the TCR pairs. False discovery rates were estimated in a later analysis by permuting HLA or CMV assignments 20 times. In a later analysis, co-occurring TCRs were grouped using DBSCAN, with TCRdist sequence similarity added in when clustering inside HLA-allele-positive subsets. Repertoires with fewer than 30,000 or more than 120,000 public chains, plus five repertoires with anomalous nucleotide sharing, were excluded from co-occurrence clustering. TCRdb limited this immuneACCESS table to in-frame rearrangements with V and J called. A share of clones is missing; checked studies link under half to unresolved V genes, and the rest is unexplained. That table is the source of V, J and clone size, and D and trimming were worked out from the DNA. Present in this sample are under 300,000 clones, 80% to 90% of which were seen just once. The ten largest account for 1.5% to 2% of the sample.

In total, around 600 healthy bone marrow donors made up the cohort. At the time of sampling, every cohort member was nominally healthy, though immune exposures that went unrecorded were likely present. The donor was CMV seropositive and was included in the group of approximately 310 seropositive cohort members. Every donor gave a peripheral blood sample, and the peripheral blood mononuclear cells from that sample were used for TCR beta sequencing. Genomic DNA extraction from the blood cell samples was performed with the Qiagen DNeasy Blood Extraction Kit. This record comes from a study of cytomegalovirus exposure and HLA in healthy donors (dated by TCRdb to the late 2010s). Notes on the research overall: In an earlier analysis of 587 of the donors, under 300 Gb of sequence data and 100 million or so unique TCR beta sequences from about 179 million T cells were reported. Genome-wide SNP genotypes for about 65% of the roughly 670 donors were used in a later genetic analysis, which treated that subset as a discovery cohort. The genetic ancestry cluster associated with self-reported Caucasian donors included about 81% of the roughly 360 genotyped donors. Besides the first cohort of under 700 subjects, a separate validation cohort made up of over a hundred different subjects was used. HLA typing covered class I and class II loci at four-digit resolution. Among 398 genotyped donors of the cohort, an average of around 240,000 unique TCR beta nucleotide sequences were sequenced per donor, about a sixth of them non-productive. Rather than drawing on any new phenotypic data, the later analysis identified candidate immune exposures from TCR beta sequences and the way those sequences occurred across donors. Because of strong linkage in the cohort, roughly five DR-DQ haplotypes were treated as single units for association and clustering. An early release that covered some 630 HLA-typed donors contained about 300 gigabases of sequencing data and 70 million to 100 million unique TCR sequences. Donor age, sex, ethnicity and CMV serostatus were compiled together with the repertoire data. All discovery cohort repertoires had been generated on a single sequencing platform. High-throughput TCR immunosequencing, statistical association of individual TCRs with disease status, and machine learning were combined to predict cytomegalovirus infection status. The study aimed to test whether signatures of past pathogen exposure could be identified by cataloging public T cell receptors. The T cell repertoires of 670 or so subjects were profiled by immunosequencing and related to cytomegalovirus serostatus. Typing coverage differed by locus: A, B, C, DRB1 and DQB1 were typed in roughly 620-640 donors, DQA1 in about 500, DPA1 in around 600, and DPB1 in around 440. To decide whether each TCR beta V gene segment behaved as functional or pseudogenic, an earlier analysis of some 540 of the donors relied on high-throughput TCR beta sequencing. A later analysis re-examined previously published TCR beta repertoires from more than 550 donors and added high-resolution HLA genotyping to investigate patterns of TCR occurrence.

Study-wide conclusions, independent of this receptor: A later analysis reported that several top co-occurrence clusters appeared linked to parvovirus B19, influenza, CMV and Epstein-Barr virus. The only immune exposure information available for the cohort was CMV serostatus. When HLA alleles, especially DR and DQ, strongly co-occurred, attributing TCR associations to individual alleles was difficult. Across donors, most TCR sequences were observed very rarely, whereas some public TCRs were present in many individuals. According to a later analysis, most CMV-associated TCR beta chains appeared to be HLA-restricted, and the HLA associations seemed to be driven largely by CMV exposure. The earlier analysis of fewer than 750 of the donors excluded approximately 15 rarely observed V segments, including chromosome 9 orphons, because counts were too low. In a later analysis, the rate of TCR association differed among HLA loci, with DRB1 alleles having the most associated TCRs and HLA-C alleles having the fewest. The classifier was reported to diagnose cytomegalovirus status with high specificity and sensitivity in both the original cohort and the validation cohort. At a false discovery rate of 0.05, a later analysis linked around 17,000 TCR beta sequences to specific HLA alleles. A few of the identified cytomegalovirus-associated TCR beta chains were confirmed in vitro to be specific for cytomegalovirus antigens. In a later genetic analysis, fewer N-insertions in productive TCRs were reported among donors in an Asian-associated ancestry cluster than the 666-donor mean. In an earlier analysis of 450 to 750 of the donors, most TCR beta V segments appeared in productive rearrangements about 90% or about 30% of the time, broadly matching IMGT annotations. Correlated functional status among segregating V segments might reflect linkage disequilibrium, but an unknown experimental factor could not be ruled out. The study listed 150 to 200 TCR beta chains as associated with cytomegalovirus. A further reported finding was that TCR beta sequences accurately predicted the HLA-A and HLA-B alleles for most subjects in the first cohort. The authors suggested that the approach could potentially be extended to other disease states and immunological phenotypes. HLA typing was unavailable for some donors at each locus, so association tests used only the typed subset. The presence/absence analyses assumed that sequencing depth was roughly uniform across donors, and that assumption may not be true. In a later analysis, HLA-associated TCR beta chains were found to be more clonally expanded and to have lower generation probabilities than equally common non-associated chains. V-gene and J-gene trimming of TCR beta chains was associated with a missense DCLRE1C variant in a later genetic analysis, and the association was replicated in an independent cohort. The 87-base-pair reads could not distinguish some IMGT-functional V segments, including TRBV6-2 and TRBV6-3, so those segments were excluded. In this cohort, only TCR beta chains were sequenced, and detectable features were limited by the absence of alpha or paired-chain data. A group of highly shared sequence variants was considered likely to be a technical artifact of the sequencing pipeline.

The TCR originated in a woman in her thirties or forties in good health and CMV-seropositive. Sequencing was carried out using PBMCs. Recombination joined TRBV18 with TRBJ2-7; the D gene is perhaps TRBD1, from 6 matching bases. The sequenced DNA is TGTGCCAGCTCACCACGAGTTGGAACAGGGTTTTCGTACGAGCAGTACTTC. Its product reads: CASSPRVGTGFSYEQYF.